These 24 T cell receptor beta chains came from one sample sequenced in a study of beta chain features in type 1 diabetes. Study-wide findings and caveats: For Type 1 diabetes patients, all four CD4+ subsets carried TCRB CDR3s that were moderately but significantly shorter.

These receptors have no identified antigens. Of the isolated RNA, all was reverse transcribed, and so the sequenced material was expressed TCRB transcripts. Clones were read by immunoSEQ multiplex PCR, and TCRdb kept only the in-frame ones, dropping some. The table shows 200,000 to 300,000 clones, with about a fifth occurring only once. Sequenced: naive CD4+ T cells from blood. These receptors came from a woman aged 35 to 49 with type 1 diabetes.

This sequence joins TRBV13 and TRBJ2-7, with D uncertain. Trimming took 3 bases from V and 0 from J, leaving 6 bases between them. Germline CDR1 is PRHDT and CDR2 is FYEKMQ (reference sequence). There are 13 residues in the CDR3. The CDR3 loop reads CASSLTHSYEQYF. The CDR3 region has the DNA TGTGCCAGCAGCTTGACTCACTCCTACGAGCAGTACTTC.

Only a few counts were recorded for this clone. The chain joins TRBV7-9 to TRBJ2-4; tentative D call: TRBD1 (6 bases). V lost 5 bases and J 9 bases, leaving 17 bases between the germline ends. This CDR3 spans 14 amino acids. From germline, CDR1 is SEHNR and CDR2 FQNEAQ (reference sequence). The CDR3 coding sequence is TGTGCCAGCAGCCCCATCGTAGGGACACCCATTCAGTACTTC. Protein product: CASSPIVGTPIQYF.

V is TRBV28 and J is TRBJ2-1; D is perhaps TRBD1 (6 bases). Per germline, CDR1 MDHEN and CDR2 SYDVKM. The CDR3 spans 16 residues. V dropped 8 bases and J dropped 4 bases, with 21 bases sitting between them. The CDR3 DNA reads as TGTGCCAGCCCCCCCGCCGGGTCCAGGGGATACAATGAGCAGTTCTTC. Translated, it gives CASPPAGSRGYNEQFF.

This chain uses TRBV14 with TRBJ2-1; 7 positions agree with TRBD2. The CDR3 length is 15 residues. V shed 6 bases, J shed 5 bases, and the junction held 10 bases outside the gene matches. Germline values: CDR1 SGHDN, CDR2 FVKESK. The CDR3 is CASRLGREKDNEQFF. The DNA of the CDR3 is TGTGCCAGCAGACTCGGGCGGGAGAAGGACAATGAGCAGTTCTTC.

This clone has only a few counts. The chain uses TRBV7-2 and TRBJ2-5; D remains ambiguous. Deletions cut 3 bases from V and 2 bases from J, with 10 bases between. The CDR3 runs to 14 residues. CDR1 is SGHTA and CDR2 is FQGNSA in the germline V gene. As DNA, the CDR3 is TGTGCCAGCAGCTTCCCCTGGAGTCAAGAGACCCAGTACTTC. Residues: CASSFPWSQETQYF.

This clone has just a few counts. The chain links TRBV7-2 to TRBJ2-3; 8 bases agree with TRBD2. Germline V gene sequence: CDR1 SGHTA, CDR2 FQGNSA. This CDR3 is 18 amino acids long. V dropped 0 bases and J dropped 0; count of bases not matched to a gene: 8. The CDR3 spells CASSLASGLASSTDTQYF. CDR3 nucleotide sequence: TGTGCCAGCAGCTTAGCTTCAGGACTAGCTTCTAGCACAGATACGCAGTATTTT.

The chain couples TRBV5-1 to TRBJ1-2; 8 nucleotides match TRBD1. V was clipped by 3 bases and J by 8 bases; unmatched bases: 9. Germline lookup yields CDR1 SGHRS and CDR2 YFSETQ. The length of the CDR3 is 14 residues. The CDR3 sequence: CASSSAGGGKGYTF. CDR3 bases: TGCGCCAGCAGCTCGGCAGGGGGCGGGAAGGGCTACACCTTC.

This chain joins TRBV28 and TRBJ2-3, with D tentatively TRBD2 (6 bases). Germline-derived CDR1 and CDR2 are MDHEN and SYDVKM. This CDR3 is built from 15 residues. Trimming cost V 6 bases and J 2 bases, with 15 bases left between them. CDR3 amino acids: CASRRDFFLTDTQYF. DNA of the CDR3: TGTGCCAGCAGGCGGGACTTTTTTCTCACAGATACGCAGTATTTT.

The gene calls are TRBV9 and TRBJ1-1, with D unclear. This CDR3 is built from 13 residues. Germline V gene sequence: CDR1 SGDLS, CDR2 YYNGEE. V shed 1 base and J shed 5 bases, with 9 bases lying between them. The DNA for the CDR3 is TGTGCCAGCAGCGTAATCGGGGAAACTGAAGCTTTCTTT. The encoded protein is CASSVIGETEAFF.

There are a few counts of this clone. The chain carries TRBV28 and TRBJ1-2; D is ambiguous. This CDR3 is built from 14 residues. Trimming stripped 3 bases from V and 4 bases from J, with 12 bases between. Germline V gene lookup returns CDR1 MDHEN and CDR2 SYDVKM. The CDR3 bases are TGTGCCAGCAGTTTCTTAGCGGGGTCCTATGGCTACACCTTC. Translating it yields CASSFLAGSYGYTF.

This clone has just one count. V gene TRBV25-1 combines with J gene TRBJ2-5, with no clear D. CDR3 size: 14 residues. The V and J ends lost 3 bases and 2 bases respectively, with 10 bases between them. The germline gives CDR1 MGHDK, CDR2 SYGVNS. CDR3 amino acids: CASSDRVAQETQYF. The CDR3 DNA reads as TGTGCCAGCAGTGACCGCGTCGCGCAAGAGACCCAGTACTTC.

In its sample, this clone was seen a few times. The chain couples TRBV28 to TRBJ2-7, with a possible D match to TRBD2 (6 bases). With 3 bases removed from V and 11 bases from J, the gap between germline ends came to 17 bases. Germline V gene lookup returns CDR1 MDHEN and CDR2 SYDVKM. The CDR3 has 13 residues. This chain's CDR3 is CASSFPDQRVEYF. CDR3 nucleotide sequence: TGTGCCAGCAGTTTCCCGGACCAGCGGGTGGAGTACTTC. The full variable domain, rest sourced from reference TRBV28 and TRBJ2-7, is DVKVTQSSRYLVKRTGEKVFLECVQDMDHENMFWYRQDPGLGLRLIYFSYDVKMKEKGDIPEGYSVSREKKERFSLILESASTNQTSMYLCASSFPDQRVEYFGPGTRLTVT.

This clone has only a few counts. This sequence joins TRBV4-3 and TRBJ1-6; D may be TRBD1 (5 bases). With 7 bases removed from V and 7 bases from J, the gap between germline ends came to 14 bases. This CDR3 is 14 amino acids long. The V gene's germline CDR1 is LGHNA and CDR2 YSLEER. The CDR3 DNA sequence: TGCGCCAGCACCTCGGGACTCGAGAATTCACCCCTCCACTTT. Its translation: CASTSGLENSPLHF.

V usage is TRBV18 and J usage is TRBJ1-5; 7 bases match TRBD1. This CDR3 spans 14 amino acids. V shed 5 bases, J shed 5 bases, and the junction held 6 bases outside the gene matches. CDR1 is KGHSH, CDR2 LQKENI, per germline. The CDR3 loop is CASSSTGEHQPQHF. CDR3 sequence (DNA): TGTGCCAGCTCATCAACAGGGGAACATCAGCCCCAGCATTTT.

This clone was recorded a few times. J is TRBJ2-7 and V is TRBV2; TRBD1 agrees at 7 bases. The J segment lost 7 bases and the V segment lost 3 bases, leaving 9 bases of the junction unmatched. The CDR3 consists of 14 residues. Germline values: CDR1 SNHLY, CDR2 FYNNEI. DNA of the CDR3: TGTGCCAGCAGTGAGACGGGACAGCCTGGGGAGCAGTACTTC. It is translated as CASSETGQPGEQYF.

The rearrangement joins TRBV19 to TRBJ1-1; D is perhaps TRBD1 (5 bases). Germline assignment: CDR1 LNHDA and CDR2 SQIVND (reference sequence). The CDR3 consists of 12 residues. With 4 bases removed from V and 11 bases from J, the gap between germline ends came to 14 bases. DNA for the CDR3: TGTGCCAGTAGTAATACCGGGACTAGGGCTTTCTTT. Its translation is CASSNTGTRAFF.

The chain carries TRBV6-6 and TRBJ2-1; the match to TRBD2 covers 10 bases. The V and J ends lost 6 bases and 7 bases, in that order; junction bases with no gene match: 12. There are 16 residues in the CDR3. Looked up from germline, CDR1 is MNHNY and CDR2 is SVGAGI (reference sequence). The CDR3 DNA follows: TGTGCCAGCAGCCCTATCCTAGCGGGAGAGGGAAATGAGCAGTTCTTC. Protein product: CASSPILAGEGNEQFF.

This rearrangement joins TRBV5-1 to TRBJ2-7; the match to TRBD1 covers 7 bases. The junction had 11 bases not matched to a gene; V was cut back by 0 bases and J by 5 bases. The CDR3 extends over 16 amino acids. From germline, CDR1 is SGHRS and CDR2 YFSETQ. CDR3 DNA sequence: TGCGCCAGCAGCTTGGGGACGACAGGGTACAGCCACGAGCAGTACTTC. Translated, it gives CASSLGTTGYSHEQYF. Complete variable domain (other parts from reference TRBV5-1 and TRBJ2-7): KAGVTQTPRYLIKTRGQQVTLSCSPISGHRSVSWYQQTPGQGLQFLFEYFSETQRNKGNFPGRFSGRQFSNSRSEMNVSTLELGDSALYLCASSLGTTGYSHEQYFGPGTRLTVT.

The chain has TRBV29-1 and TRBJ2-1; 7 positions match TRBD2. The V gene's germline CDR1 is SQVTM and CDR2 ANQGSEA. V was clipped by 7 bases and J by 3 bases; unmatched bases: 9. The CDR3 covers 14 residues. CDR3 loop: CSEATSAYYNEQFF. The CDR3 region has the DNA TGCAGCGAGGCTACTAGCGCTTACTACAATGAGCAGTTCTTC.

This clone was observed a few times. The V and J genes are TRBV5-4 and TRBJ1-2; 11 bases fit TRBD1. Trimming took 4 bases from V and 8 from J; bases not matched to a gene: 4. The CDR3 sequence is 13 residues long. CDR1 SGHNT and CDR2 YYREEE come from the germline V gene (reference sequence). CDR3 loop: CASSPDRGLGYTF. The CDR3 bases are TGTGCCAGCAGCCCGGACAGGGGGCTAGGCTACACCTTC.

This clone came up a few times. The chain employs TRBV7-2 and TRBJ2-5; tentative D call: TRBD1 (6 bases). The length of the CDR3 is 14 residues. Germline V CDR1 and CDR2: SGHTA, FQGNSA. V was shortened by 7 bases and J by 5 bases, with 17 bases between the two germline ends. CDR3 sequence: CASNPPGALETQYF. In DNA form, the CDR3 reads TGTGCCAGCAACCCCCCAGGGGCCCTGGAGACCCAGTACTTC. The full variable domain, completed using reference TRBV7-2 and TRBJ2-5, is GAGVSQSPSNKVTEKGKDVELRCDPISGHTALYWYRQSLGQGLEFLIYFQGNSAPDKSGLPSDRFSAERTGGSVSTLTIQRTQQEDSAVYLCASNPPGALETQYFGPGTRLLVL.

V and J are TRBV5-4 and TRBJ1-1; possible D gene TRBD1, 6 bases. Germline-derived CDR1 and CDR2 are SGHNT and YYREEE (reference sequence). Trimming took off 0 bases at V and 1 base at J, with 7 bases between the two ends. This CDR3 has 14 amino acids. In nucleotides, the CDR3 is TGTGCCAGCAGCTTGGGGGGGCGGAACACTGAAGCTTTCTTT. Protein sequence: CASSLGGRNTEAFF. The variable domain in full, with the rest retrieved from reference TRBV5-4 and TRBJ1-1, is ETGVTQSPTHLIKTRGQQVTLRCSSQSGHNTVSWYQQALGQGPQFIFQYYREEENGRGNFPPRFSGLQFPNYSSELNVNALELDDSALYLCASSLGGRNTEAFFGQGTRLTVV.

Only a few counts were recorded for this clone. CDR3 sequence: CASSLGGQGKEKLFF. CDR3 DNA sequence: TGTGCCAGCAGCTTGGGGGGACAGGGAAAGGAAAAACTGTTTTTT. The chain joins TRBV5-4 to TRBJ1-4, with 9 bases matching TRBD1. Germline values: CDR1 SGHNT, CDR2 YYREEE (reference sequence). The trim removed 0 bases at V and 8 bases at J, leaving 5 bases unmatched. The CDR3 spans 15 residues.

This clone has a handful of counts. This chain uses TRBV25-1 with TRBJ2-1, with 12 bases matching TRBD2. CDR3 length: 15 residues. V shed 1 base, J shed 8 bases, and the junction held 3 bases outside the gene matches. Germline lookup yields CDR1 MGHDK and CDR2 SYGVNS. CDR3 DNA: TGTGCCAGCAGTGAATTCCTAGCGGGAGGGGATGAGCAGTTCTTC. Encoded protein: CASSEFLAGGDEQFF.